Listed here are 15 T cell receptor beta chains from one sample, sequenced in a study of OX40 agonist ivuxolimab in advanced cancers. Produced via immunoSEQ multiplex PCR; TCRdb's table is partial and in-frame only. Here the sample spans roughly 48,000 clones, less than 85% being singletons. The sequenced sample was CD4+ or CD8+ T cells sorted from blood, obtained in a trial of the OX40 agonist ivuxolimab. These receptors were taken from an adult with an advanced solid tumor such as melanoma, head and neck, liver or kidney cancer.

This clone was seen a handful of times. This chain joins TRBV7-6 and TRBJ2-5; TRBD1 aligns across 7 bases. This CDR3 has 16 residues. The germline V gene encodes CDR1 SGHVS and CDR2 FNYEAQ. V was pared by 4 bases and J by 1 base, with 9 bases of the junction left unmatched. As DNA, the CDR3 is TGTGCCAGCAGCTCTCCAAGACAGGGCTTCCAAGAGACCCAGTACTTC. Amino acid sequence: CASSSPRQGFQETQYF.

The V and J genes are TRBV7-8 and TRBJ2-7; D is possibly TRBD2 (5 bases). V lost 5 bases, J lost 3 bases, and 8 bases lay in between. CDR1 is SGHVS, CDR2 FQNEAQ, per germline. The CDR3 loop spans 12 amino acids. The CDR3 reads CASSRGFYEQYF. DNA of the CDR3: TGTGCCAGCAGCCGAGGGTTCTACGAGCAGTACTTC.

This clone occurred a few times. The chain has TRBV19 and TRBJ2-3; 8 bases fit TRBD1. CDR3 length: 14 amino acids. V was pared by 7 bases and J by 6 bases, with 9 bases of the junction left unmatched. The germline V gene has CDR1 LNHDA and CDR2 SQIVND (reference sequence). CDR3 amino acids: CASMGSTGGDTQYF. CDR3 in DNA: TGTGCCAGTATGGGATCCACAGGGGGGGATACGCAGTATTTT.

This clone was picked up one time. J is TRBJ1-3 and V is TRBV2, with no clear D. Germline V gene data show CDR1 as SNHLY and CDR2 as FYNNEI. V lost 3 bases, J lost 0 bases, and 3 bases lay in between. The CDR3 sequence is 13 residues long. The CDR3 here is CASSEGSGNTIYF. The CDR3 bases are TGTGCCAGCAGTGAGGGCTCTGGAAACACCATATATTTT. The full variable domain, with the rest looked up from reference TRBV2 and TRBJ1-3, is EPEVTQTPSHQVTQMGQEVILRCVPISNHLYFYWYRQILGQKVEFLVSFYNNEISEKSEIFDDQFSVERPDGSNFTLKIRSTKLEDSAMYFCASSEGSGNTIYFGEGSWLTVV.

The rearrangement links TRBV29-1 to TRBJ2-7; D possibly uses TRBD1 or TRBD2 (7 bases each). V was trimmed by 7 bases and J by 4 bases, leaving 17 bases between them. The CDR3 length is 13 residues. Germline CDR1 reads SQVTM; CDR2 reads ANQGSEA. The DNA of the CDR3 is TGCAGCGCCAGTGACAGGGAGGGATACGAGCAGTACTTC. Amino acids: CSASDREGYEQYF.

The V and J genes are TRBV6-6 and TRBJ1-1; the D is unclear. Trimming removed 4 bases from V and 5 bases from J, with 5 bases in between. The CDR3 is 11 residues long. CDR1 and CDR2 (germline): MNHNY, SVGAGI (reference sequence). In DNA form, the CDR3 reads TGTGCCAGCAGTTTAGGGACTGAAGCTTTCTTT. Translating it yields CASSLGTEAFF.

The chain joins TRBV7-2 to TRBJ2-3; D unclear. With 5 bases removed from V and 2 bases from J, the gap between germline ends came to 5 bases. The germline V gene has CDR1 SGHTA and CDR2 FQGNSA. The CDR3 extends over 12 amino acids. CDR3 sequence reads: CASSPITDTQYF. In DNA form, the CDR3 reads TGTGCCAGCAGCCCTATCACAGATACGCAGTATTTT.

The CDR3 coding sequence is TGTGCCAGTAGTAAGCCTAGCGGGAACACAGATACGCAGTATTTT. This gives the protein CASSKPSGNTDTQYF. The rearrangement joins TRBV19 to TRBJ2-3; TRBD2 matches 9 bases. The CDR3 length is 15 residues. Germline assignment: CDR1 LNHDA and CDR2 SQIVND (reference sequence). V was pared by 4 bases and J by 2 bases, with 4 bases of the junction left unmatched.

The genes are TRBV9 and TRBJ2-1; TRBD1 matches at 8 bases. The CDR3 spans 16 residues. Germline loops: CDR1 SGDLS, CDR2 YYNGEE. V dropped 0 bases and J dropped 12; count of bases not matched to a gene: 14. DNA of the CDR3: TGTGCCAGCAGCGTAGGCTTGGGACAGGCAGGCCCAGGGCAGTTCTTC. Translation gives CASSVGLGQAGPGQFF.

V usage is TRBV18 and J usage is TRBJ2-2; either TRBD1 or TRBD2 may supply D (5 bases each). The CDR3 runs to 15 residues. The V and J ends lost 5 bases and 1 base respectively, with 11 bases between them. The germline CDR1 and CDR2 sequences are KGHSH and LQKENI. CDR3 nucleotides: TGTGCCAGCTCAATCGGGACCAGGAACACCGGGGAGCTGTTTTTT. Protein sequence: CASSIGTRNTGELFF.

The V gene is TRBV5-6, the J gene TRBJ1-6, with a tentative D call TRBD1 (5 bases). CDR1 SGHDT and CDR2 YYEEEE come from the germline V gene. The CDR3 runs to 15 residues. V lost 0 bases, J lost 4 bases, and 8 bases lay in between. The CDR3 sequence: CASSLGQGYNSPLHF. The CDR3 DNA reads as TGTGCCAGCAGCTTGGGCCAGGGTTATAATTCACCCCTCCACTTT.

This chain joins TRBV5-1 and TRBJ1-6, with no clear D. Germline V gives CDR1 SGHRS, CDR2 YFSETQ. Trimming left V 2 bases short and J 6 bases short, with 6 bases between. This CDR3 has 13 amino acids. CDR3 residues: CASSFSSNSPLHF. The CDR3 bases are TGCGCCAGCAGCTTCTCTAGTAATTCACCCCTCCACTTT.

The chain uses TRBV27 and TRBJ2-7, with D perhaps TRBD1 or TRBD2 (5 bases each). V lost 3 bases to trimming and J lost 0 bases, with 12 bases between them. This CDR3 spans 15 amino acids. The germline gives CDR1 MNHEY, CDR2 SMNVEV (reference sequence). Here the CDR3 DNA reads TGTGCCAGCAGTTTTTTTCAGGGACCCTCCTACGAGCAGTACTTC. This translates into CASSFFQGPSYEQYF.

The rearrangement joins TRBV5-4 to TRBJ2-5, with TRBD1 matching 10 bases. Germline V lookup: CDR1 SGHNT, CDR2 YYREEE (reference sequence). The CDR3 is 16 amino acids. The trim removed 0 bases at V and 7 bases at J, leaving 9 bases unmatched. DNA for the CDR3: TGTGCCAGCAGCTTGGGGGCCGGGACAGGGGATGGGACCCAGTACTTC. Its protein is CASSLGAGTGDGTQYF.

CDR3 residues: CASSDSGNSYGYTF. As DNA, the CDR3 is TGTGCCAGCAGTGACTCGGGGAACTCCTATGGCTACACCTTC. The chain combines TRBV6-4 with TRBJ1-2, with D unclear. This CDR3 is built from 14 residues. Trimming took 0 bases from V and 4 from J, leaving 9 bases between them. CDR1 and CDR2 (germline): MRHNA, SNTAGT.